Below, 9 T cell receptor beta chains from the same sample are listed, as sequenced in a study of CD8 T cells in ankylosing spondylitis (dated by TCRdb to 2015 to 2018). No antigen is known for these receptors. Library method: 5' RACE. The sequencer was an Illumina HiSeq 2500. The raw public reads went through TCRdb reprocessing: fastp at Q25, MiXCR clone calling, in-frame beta chains kept. Under each unique CDR3 protein, matching rows form one entry showing the most common genes and DNA. Here the sample has 450,000 to 550,000 distinct CDR3 sequences; approximately 5% occur a single time. Around 3.5% of the sample belongs to the ten largest clones. Findings and caveats that apply to the study as a whole: A TCR beta motif made up of seven or eight highly homologous amino acid variants appeared to be characteristic of blood from ankylosing spondylitis patients.

Sequenced sample: blood, either unsorted or a sorted T cell fraction (not recorded which). The receptors derive from a male donor with ankylosing spondylitis.

In its sample, this clonotype was seen many times. Germline and junction disagree at one end, which may indicate a read error. The chain carries TRBV25-1 and TRBJ2-5, with no clear D. The CDR3 length is 12 residues. Germline V gene sequence: CDR1 MGHDK, CDR2 SYGVNS. CDR3 protein: CACSRYGETQYF. For the CDR3, the DNA is TGTGCCTGCAGTAGGTATGGAGAGACCCAGTACTTC. Full variable domain (rest looked up from reference TRBV25-1 and TRBJ2-5): EADIYQTPRYLVIGTGKKITLECSQTMGHDKMYWYQQDPGMELHLIHYSYGVNSTEKGDLSSESTVSRIRTEHFPLTLESARPSHTSQYLCACSRYGETQYFGPGTRLLVL.

This clonotype has at least ten counts. CDR3 nucleotides: TGTGCCAGCAGCAAACAGGGAGTCAATCAGCCCCAGCATTTT. Amino acids: CASSKQGVNQPQHF. The chain recombines TRBV6-1 with TRBJ1-5; possible D gene TRBD1, 6 bases. With 6 bases removed from V and 3 bases from J, the gap between germline ends came to 12 bases. The CDR3 totals 14 residues. Per the germline V gene, CDR1 is MNHNS and CDR2 is SASEGT.

This sequence joins TRBV5-1 and TRBJ2-2; 10 bases are shared with TRBD1. V shed 7 bases, J shed 4 bases, and the junction held 4 bases outside the gene matches. Germline loops: CDR1 SGHRS, CDR2 YFSETQ. The CDR3 totals 14 residues. CDR3 sequence: CASRQGASTGELFF. The CDR3 DNA reads TGCGCCAGCCGACAGGGGGCATCCACCGGGGAGCTGTTTTTT.

This clonotype was observed at least ten times. The chain uses TRBV5-1 and TRBJ1-1; 9 positions agree with TRBD1. With V trimmed by 4 bases and J by 3 bases, 7 bases remained unmatched. Germline lookup yields CDR1 SGHRS and CDR2 YFSETQ. This CDR3 comprises 15 residues. CDR3 bases: TGCGCCAGCAGCCTACAGGGGGCATGGGACACTGAAGCTTTCTTT. Protein product: CASSLQGAWDTEAFF.

As to this clonotype: This could be a read error, since a much larger clone is one nucleotide away. This sequence joins TRBV5-1 and TRBJ2-5, with D perhaps matching TRBD2 (6 bases). Looked up from germline, CDR1 is SGHRS and CDR2 is YFSETQ. V was pared by 7 bases and J by 9 bases, with 19 bases between. The CDR3 contains 13 residues. CDR3 amino acids: CASRRALEKSQYF. The CDR3, as DNA: TGCGCCAGCCGGAGGGCACTAGAAAAATCCCAGTACTTC.

This clonotype was recorded at least ten times. V gene TRBV10-3 combines with J gene TRBJ2-1; 9 bases line up with TRBD2. V was clipped by 5 bases and J by 0 bases; unmatched bases: 11. Germline V gene lookup returns CDR1 ENHRY and CDR2 SYGVKD. CDR3 length equals 18 residues. CDR3 loop: CAISNRDLAGNSYNEQFF. Here the CDR3 DNA reads TGTGCCATCAGTAACCGTGACCTAGCGGGAAACTCCTACAATGAGCAGTTCTTC.

This clonotype came up many times. The chain couples TRBV7-9 to TRBJ2-3; 10 bases map to TRBD1. The CDR3 totals 16 residues. Germline CDR1 reads SEHNR; CDR2 reads FQNEAQ (reference sequence). After removal of 3 bases from V and 4 bases from J, the junction contained 7 bases not matched to a gene. The CDR3 loop is CASSFRDRGTSDTQYF. The DNA for the CDR3 is TGTGCCAGCAGCTTCCGGGACAGGGGAACCTCAGATACGCAGTATTTT.

This clonotype came up many times. This chain uses TRBV11-2 with TRBJ1-6; D perhaps matches TRBD1 (5 bases). The ends were cut back, 5 bases at V and 9 bases at J, with 17 bases in the middle. Germline V gene data show CDR1 as SGHAT and CDR2 as FQNNGV. CDR3 length: 15 amino acids. In DNA form, the CDR3 reads TGTGCCAGCAGCCTGCTCGGGGGGAGAGGTTCACCCCTCCACTTT. It encodes CASSLLGGRGSPLHF.

Points on this clonotype: A much larger clone lies one base from this, so it may be a read error. The CDR3 does not end in the conserved phenylalanine or tryptophan, so this is likely a read error. V and J are TRBV5-1 and TRBJ2-3; 7 bases agree with TRBD2. The CDR3 runs to 15 residues. The germline V gene has CDR1 SGHRS and CDR2 YFSETQ. V dropped 2 bases and J dropped 6; count of bases not matched to a gene: 9. In DNA, the CDR3 is TGCGCCAGCAGCTTCACTTGGACTAGTGCTGATACGCAGTATCTT. It specifies CASSFTWTSADTQYL.